The 17 T cell receptor beta chains given below trace back to one sample, sequenced in a study of circulating CD8 cells and anti-PD-1 response in melanoma. TCR libraries were prepared from approximately 15 ng of total RNA with the QIAseq Immune Repertoire TCR panel. TCRdb passed the reads through MiXCR, listing each CDR3 protein once. Here the sample spans 350 to 600 distinct CDR3 sequences, 9.9% being singletons. Live CD3+CD8+TCRalphabeta+ cells were sorted into four subsets by PD-1 and/or TIGIT. The sequencing here drew on CD8+ T cells from PBMCs, taken at baseline or after one month of anti-PD-1 therapy (not recorded which). These receptor sequences come from a human donor with melanoma.

This clonotype is categorized as large (0.1 to 1%). The chain couples TRBV29-1 to TRBJ2-5; D perhaps matches TRBD2 (6 bases). The CDR3 covers 13 residues. V shed 1 base and J shed 5 bases, with 11 bases lying between them. Germline CDR1 and CDR2: SQVTM and ANQGSEA. The CDR3 region is CSVEGQGGETQYF. The CDR3 region has the DNA TGCAGCGTTGAAGGGCAGGGAGGCGAGACCCAGTACTTC.

Within the sample, this clonotype is medium-sized. The chain has TRBV15 and TRBJ2-3, with no clear D. CDR1 LNHNV and CDR2 YYDKDF come from the germline V gene (reference sequence). V was pared by 4 bases and J by 2 bases, with 7 bases between. The CDR3 totals 13 residues. The DNA for the CDR3 is TGTGCCACCAGCATACCCTACACAGATACGCAGTATTTT. This gives the protein CATSIPYTDTQYF.

This clonotype ranks as medium-sized (0.01 to 0.1%). J is TRBJ2-7 and V is TRBV4-1; 7 bases agree with TRBD2. The germline gives CDR1 MGHRA, CDR2 YSYEKL. CDR3 length: 16 residues. J gave up 0 bases and V 0 bases, and 5 bases lay outside the gene matches. The CDR3 DNA follows: TGCGCCAGCAGCCAAGATAGCACTAGCGTCTCCTACGAGCAGTACTTC. Translating it yields CASSQDSTSVSYEQYF.

By sample fraction, this clonotype is medium-sized (0.01 to 0.1%). The V gene is TRBV29-1, the J gene TRBJ2-7; D may be TRBD2 (5 bases). CDR1 and CDR2 (germline): SQVTM, ANQGSEA. Trimming removed 0 bases at V and 2 bases at J, with 11 bases between. The CDR3 is made up of 14 amino acids. In DNA, the CDR3 is TGCAGCGTTGAAGACGGGGATGGAACCTACGAGCAGTACTTC. Protein sequence: CSVEDGDGTYEQYF.

This clonotype is termed medium-sized. This rearrangement joins TRBV4-1 to TRBJ1-1; 9 nucleotides agree with TRBD1. V was pared by 4 bases and J by 1 base, with 7 bases of the junction left unmatched. Germline CDR1 and CDR2: MGHRA and YSYEKL. The CDR3 covers 16 residues. CDR3 protein: CASSPTDRGQNTEAFF. In nucleotides, the CDR3 is TGCGCCAGCAGCCCCACGGACAGGGGACAGAACACTGAAGCTTTCTTT.

This clonotype qualifies as large. The chain joins TRBV7-6 to TRBJ1-1; 8 positions match TRBD1. The V gene end was trimmed by 1 base and the J gene end by 3 bases; junction bases not matched to a gene: 7. The germline V gene encodes CDR1 SGHVS and CDR2 FNYEAQ. This CDR3 is built from 16 residues. DNA for the CDR3: TGTGCCAGCAGCTTAGTTTTCAGGGGGCGGGACACTGAAGCTTTCTTT. Protein sequence: CASSLVFRGRDTEAFF.

Judged by abundance, this clonotype is medium-sized (0.01 to 0.1%). The chain joins TRBV19 to TRBJ2-3; D is unclear. The CDR3 is 16 amino acids. Germline assignment: CDR1 LNHDA and CDR2 SQIVND (reference sequence). V was pared by 1 base and J by 4 bases, with 15 bases between. The CDR3 DNA sequence: TGTGCCAGTAGTATAGGATCTACATTTTCGGCAGATACGCAGTATTTT. It translates to CASSIGSTFSADTQYF.

By share of the sample, this clonotype is large. The chain couples TRBV5-5 to TRBJ1-1; no firm D call. Between the trimmed V and J ends, which lost 5 bases and 6 bases, there was a span of 14 bases. In germline, CDR1 is SGHKS, CDR2 YYEKEE (reference sequence). This CDR3 is 13 amino acids long. This CDR3 is CASSFGWQAEAFF. The CDR3 region has the DNA TGTGCCAGCAGTTTCGGGTGGCAGGCTGAAGCTTTCTTT.

This clonotype is hyperexpanded. The chain has TRBV27 and TRBJ2-1; tentative D call: TRBD2 (6 bases). This CDR3 is built from 15 residues. Trimming took off 7 bases at V and 4 bases at J, with 17 bases between the two ends. Germline V lookup: CDR1 MNHEY, CDR2 SMNVEV (reference sequence). CDR3 residues: CASTSRSGLYNEQFF. The CDR3 DNA follows: TGTGCCAGCACCTCCAGGAGCGGACTATACAATGAGCAGTTCTTC.

By share of the sample, this clonotype is large. This sequence joins TRBV5-6 and TRBJ2-7; 9 nucleotides line up with TRBD2. V gave up 2 bases and J gave up 7 bases; unmatched junction bases: 7. CDR1 is SGHDT and CDR2 is YYEEEE in the germline V gene. The CDR3 is 14 residues long. This CDR3 is CASSFWVTSGEQYF. CDR3 DNA sequence: TGTGCCAGCAGCTTTTGGGTGACTAGCGGAGAGCAGTACTTC.

Sample share makes this clonotype large. The rearrangement joins TRBV20-1 to TRBJ2-5; TRBD2 matches 15 bases. Trimming cost V 4 bases and J 3 bases; bases outside gene matches: 21. Germline values: CDR1 DFQATT, CDR2 SNEGSKA (reference sequence). The CDR3 covers 21 residues. Here the CDR3 reads CSATGLAGGLREFKMEETQYF. DNA for the CDR3: TGCAGTGCTACGGGACTAGCGGGGGGATTACGCGAGTTCAAAATGGAAGAGACCCAGTACTTC.

By frequency in the sample, this clonotype is large (0.1 to 1%). J is TRBJ2-1 and V is TRBV29-1, with D uncertain. CDR3 length: 14 amino acids. The germline V gene has CDR1 SQVTM and CDR2 ANQGSEA. Trimming stripped 5 bases from V and 3 bases from J, with 14 bases between. The CDR3 DNA follows: TGCAGCGTTACGGTCCCTCCCAGCTACAATGAGCAGTTCTTC. Its translation is CSVTVPPSYNEQFF.

By proportion, this clonotype is medium-sized. The chain combines TRBV29-1 with TRBJ1-2; tentative D call: TRBD1 (5 bases). The CDR3 extends over 11 amino acids. V was clipped by 6 bases and J by 9 bases, with 14 bases between them. CDR1 and CDR2 from the germline V gene are SQVTM and ANQGSEA. The CDR3 DNA reads TGCAGCGTGCCCGGGGCCAGGCGCTACACCTTC. It codes for CSVPGARRYTF.

This clonotype is classed as hyperexpanded (1% or more). V usage is TRBV4-1 and J usage is TRBJ2-1; 7 bases map to TRBD2. CDR1 is MGHRA and CDR2 is YSYEKL in the germline V gene. The CDR3 sequence is 15 residues long. With 3 bases clipped from V and 4 bases from J, the junction kept 6 bases outside the gene matches. CDR3 sequence reads: CASSHLDGGYNEQFF. The DNA for the CDR3 is TGCGCCAGCAGCCATCTGGACGGGGGGTACAATGAGCAGTTCTTC.

By its share, this clonotype is medium-sized (0.01 to 0.1%). The chain recombines TRBV11-2 with TRBJ2-5; 12 bases are shared with TRBD2. Germline trimming cut 0 bases from V and 0 bases from J; bases unmatched to any gene: 8. Germline V gene lookup returns CDR1 SGHAT and CDR2 FQNNGV. The CDR3 is 19 amino acids. The CDR3 is CASSLDPSGRAWNQETQYF. The CDR3 DNA sequence: TGTGCCAGCAGCTTAGATCCTAGCGGGAGGGCCTGGAACCAAGAGACCCAGTACTTC.

This clonotype qualifies as large. This chain uses TRBV19 with TRBJ2-1; D gene unclear. The CDR3 is 15 residues long. Per the germline V gene, CDR1 is LNHDA and CDR2 is SQIVND (reference sequence). V dropped 7 bases and J dropped 4 bases, with 17 bases sitting between them. DNA of the CDR3: TGTGCCAGTACCCCCGGGTGGCAGGAATACAATGAGCAGTTCTTC. This translates into CASTPGWQEYNEQFF.

This clonotype is categorized as medium-sized. The junction departs from the called germline gene at one end, perhaps through a read error. The chain combines TRBV7-7 with TRBJ2-3; D is undetermined. The CDR3 contains 13 residues. Germline V CDR1 and CDR2: SSHAT, FNYEAQ (reference sequence). CDR3 sequence reads: CASSPDPTYTQYF. The CDR3 DNA is TGTGCTAGCAGCCCCGACCCTACCTATACGCAGTATTTT.